This T cell receptor beta chain was retrieved from a study of identical twins. Regarding the study as a whole: Cross-sectional statistical analysis, not tracking of the same donors, underpinned the conclusions.

Note on this clonotype: Its matching antigen is unknown.

TCRdb passed the 5' RACE reads through MiXCR, listing each CDR3 protein once. The sample carries about 700,000 distinct CDR3 sequences, less than 10% recorded once. Donors uniformly comprised healthy Caucasians. After removal of 5 bases from V and 0 bases from J, the junction contained 6 bases not matched to a gene. Germline-derived CDR1 and CDR2 are SEHNR and FQNEAQ (reference sequence). CDR3 length equals 16 residues. These same records also appear under a second study, on yellow fever vaccine responses in identical twins.

Sequencing was carried out using PBMCs. The receptor's source is a woman between 18 and 30 years old in good health. The genes are TRBV7-9 and TRBJ1-2; 10 positions agree with TRBD1. The CDR3 protein is CASSQGTGVANYGYTF. In DNA, the CDR3 is TGTGCCAGCAGCCAAGGGACAGGGGTAGCTAACTATGGCTACACCTTC.